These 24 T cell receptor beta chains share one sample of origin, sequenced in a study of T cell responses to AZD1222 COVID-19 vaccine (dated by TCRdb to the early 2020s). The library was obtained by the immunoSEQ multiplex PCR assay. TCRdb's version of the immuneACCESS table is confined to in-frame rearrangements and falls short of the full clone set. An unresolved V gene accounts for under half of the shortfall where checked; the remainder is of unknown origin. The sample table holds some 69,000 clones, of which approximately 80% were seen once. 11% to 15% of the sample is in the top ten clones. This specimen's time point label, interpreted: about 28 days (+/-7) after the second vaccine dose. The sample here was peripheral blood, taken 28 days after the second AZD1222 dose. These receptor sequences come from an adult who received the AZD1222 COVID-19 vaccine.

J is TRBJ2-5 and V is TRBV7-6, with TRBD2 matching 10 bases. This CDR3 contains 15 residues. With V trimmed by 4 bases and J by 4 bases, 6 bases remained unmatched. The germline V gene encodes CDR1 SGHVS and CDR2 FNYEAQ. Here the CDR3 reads CASSSLAGVGETQYF. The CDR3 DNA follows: TGTGCCAGCAGCTCTCTAGCGGGGGTAGGAGAGACCCAGTACTTC.

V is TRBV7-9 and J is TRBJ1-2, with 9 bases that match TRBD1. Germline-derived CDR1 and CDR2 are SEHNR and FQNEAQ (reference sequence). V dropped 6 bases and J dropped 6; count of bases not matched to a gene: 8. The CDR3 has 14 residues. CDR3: CASRSRRQGDGYTF. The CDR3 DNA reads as TGTGCCAGCAGATCACGACGACAGGGGGATGGCTACACCTTC.

The CDR3 sequence is CAWSLFATVNYGYTF. The CDR3 DNA sequence: TGTGCCTGGAGTCTGTTCGCGACAGTGAACTATGGCTACACCTTC. The chain employs TRBV30 and TRBJ1-2; perhaps TRBD1 as D (5 bases). Germline V CDR1 and CDR2: GTSNPN, SVGIG (reference sequence). This CDR3 is 15 amino acids long. V lost 2 bases and J 2 bases, leaving 15 bases between the germline ends. The full variable domain, completed using reference TRBV30 and TRBJ1-2, is SQTIHQWPATLVQPVGSPLSLECTVEGTSNPNLYWYRQAAGRGLQLLFYSVGIGQISSEVPQNLSASRPQDRQFILSSKKLLLSDSGFYLCAWSLFATVNYGYTFGSGTRLTVV.

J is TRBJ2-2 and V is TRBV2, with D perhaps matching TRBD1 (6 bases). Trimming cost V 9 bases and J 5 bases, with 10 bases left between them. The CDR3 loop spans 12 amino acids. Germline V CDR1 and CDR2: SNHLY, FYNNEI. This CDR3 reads CASFQGTGELFF. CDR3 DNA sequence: TGTGCCAGTTTTCAGGGGACCGGGGAGCTGTTTTTT.

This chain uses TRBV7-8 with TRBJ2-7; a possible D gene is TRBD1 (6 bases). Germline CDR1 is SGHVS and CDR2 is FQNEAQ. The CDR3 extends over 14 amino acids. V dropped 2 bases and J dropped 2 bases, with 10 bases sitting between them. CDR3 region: CASSLNRAAYEQYF. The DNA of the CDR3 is TGTGCCAGCAGCTTAAACAGGGCGGCCTACGAGCAGTACTTC.

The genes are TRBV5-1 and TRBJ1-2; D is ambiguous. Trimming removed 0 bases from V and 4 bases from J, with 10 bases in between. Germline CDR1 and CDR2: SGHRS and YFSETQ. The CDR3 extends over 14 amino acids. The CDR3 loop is CASSLAGEGYGYTF. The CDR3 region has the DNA TGCGCCAGCAGCTTGGCCGGGGAAGGCTATGGCTACACCTTC.

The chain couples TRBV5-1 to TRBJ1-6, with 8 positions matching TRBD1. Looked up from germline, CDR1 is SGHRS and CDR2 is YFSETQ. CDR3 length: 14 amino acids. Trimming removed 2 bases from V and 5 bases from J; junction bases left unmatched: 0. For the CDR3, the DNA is TGCGCCAGCAGCTTACAGGGGGATAATTCACCCCTCCACTTT. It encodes CASSLQGDNSPLHF. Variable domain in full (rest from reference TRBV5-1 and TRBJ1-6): KAGVTQTPRYLIKTRGQQVTLSCSPISGHRSVSWYQQTPGQGLQFLFEYFSETQRNKGNFPGRFSGRQFSNSRSEMNVSTLELGDSALYLCASSLQGDNSPLHFGNGTRLTVT.

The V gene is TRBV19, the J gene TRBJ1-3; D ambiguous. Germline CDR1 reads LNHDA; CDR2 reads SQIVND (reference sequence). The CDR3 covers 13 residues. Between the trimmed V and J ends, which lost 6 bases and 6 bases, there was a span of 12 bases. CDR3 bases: TGTGCCAGTAGCGGCTTTTCGGAAAACACCATATATTTT. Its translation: CASSGFSENTIYF. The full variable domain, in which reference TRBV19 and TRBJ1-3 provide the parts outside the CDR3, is DGGITQSPKYLFRKEGQNVTLSCEQNLNHDAMYWYRQDPGQGLRLIYYSQIVNDFQKGDIAEGYSVSREKKESFPLTVTSAQKNPTAFYLCASSGFSENTIYFGEGSWLTVV.

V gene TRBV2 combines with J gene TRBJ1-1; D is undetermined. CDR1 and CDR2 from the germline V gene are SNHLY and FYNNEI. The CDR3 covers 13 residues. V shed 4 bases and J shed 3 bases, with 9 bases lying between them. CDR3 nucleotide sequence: TGTGCCAGCAGTGGGCGCCGGGACACTGAAGCTTTCTTT. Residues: CASSGRRDTEAFF.

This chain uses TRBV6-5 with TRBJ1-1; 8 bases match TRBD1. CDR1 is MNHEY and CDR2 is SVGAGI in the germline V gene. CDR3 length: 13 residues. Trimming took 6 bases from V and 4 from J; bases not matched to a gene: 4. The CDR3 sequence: CASRYTGGTEAFF. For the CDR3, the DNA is TGTGCCAGCAGGTATACAGGGGGCACTGAAGCTTTCTTT.

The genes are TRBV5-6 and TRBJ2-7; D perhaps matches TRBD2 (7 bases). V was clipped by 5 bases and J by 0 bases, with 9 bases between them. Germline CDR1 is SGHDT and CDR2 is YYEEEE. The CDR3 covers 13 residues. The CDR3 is CASRGGVSYEQYF. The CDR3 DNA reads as TGTGCCAGCAGAGGGGGGGTCTCCTACGAGCAGTACTTC.

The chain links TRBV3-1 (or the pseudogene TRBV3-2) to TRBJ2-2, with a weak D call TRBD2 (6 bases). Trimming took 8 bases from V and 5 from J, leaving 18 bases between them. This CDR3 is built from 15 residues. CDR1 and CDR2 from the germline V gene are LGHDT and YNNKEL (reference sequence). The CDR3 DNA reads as TGTGCCAGCGAAAGAGGTCGGGAGTTGACCGGGGAGCTGTTTTTT. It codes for CASERGRELTGELFF.

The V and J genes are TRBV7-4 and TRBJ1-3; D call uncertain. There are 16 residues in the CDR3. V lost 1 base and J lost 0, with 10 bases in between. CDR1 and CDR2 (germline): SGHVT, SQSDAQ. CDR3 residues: CASSLDGSSSGNTIYF. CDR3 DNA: TGTGCCAGCAGCTTAGATGGGTCAAGCTCTGGAAACACCATATATTTT.

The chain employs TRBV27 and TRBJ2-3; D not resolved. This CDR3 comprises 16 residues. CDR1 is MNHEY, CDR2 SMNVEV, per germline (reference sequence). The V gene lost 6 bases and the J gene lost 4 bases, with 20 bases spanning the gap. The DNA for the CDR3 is TGTGCCAGCAGCCGACTGGCCCCGTCAGGTCCAGATACGCAGTATTTT. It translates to CASSRLAPSGPDTQYF.

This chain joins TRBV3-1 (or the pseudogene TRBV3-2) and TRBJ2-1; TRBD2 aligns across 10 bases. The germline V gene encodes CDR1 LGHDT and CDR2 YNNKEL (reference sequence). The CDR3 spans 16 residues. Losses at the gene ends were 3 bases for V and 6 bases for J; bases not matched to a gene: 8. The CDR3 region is CASSHDLAGGVNEQFF. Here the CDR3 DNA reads TGTGCCAGCAGCCATGATTTAGCGGGGGGAGTCAATGAGCAGTTCTTC.

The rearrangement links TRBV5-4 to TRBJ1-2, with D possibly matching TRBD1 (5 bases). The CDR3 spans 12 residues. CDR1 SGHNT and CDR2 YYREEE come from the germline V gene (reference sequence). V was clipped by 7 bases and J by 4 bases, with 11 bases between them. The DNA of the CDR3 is TGTGCCAGCGGAGGGGAGAGCTATGGCTACACCTTC. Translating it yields CASGGESYGYTF.

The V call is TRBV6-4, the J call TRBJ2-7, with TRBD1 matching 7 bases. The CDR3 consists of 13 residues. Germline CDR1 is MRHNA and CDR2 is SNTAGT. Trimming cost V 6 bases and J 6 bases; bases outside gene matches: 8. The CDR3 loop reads CASSPQGIGEQYF. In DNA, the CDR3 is TGTGCCAGCAGCCCACAGGGGATTGGCGAGCAGTACTTC.

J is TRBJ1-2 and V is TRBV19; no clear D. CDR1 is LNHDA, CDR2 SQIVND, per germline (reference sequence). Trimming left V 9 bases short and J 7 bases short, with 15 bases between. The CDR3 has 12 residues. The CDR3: CASNNHMAGYTF. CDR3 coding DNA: TGTGCCAGCAATAATCACATGGCTGGCTACACCTTC.

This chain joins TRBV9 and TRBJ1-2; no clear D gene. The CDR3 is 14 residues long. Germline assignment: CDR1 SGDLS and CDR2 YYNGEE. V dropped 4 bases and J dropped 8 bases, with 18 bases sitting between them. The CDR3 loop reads CASSPGDIYRGYTF. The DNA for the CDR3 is TGTGCCAGCAGCCCCGGTGATATTTACCGGGGCTACACCTTC.

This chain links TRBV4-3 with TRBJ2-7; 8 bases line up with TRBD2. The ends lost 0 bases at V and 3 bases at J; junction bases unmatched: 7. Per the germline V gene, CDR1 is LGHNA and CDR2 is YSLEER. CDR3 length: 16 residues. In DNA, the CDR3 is TGCGCCAGCAGCCAAGATCTGACTAGCGACTACTACGAGCAGTACTTC. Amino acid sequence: CASSQDLTSDYYEQYF.

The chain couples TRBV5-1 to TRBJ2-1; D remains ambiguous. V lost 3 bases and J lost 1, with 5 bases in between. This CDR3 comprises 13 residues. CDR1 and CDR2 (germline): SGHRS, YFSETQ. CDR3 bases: TGCGCCAGCAGCTCGGCGTCCTACAATGAGCAGTTCTTC. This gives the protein CASSSASYNEQFF.

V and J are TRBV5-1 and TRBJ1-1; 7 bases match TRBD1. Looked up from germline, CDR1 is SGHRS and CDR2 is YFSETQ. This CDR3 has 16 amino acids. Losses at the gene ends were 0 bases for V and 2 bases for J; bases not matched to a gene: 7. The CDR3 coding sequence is TGCGCCAGCAGCTTGGCCCTAGACAGGGACAACACTGAAGCTTTCTTT. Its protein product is CASSLALDRDNTEAFF. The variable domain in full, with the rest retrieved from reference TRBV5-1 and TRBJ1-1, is KAGVTQTPRYLIKTRGQQVTLSCSPISGHRSVSWYQQTPGQGLQFLFEYFSETQRNKGNFPGRFSGRQFSNSRSEMNVSTLELGDSALYLCASSLALDRDNTEAFFGQGTRLTVV.

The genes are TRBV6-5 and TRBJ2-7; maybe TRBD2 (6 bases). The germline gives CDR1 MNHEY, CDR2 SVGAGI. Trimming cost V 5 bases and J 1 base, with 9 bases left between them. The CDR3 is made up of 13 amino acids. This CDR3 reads CASSRGSSYEQYF. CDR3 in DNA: TGTGCCAGCAGTCGGGGGTCTTCCTACGAGCAGTACTTC.

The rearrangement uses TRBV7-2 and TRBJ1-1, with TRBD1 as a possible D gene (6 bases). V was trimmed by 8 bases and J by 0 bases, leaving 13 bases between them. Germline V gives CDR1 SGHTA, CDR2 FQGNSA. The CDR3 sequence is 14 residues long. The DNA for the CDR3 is TGTGCCAGCTTCCCTGGACAGATGAACACTGAAGCTTTCTTT. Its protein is CASFPGQMNTEAFF.